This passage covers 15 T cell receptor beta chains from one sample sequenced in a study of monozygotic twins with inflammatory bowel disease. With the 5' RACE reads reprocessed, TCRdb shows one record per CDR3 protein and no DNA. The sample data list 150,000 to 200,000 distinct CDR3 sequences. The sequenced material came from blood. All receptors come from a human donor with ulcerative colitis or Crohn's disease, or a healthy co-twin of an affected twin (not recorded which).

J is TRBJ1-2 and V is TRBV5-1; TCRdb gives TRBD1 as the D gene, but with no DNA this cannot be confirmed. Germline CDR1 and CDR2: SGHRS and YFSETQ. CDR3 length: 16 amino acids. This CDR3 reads CASSPGRGTANYGYTF.

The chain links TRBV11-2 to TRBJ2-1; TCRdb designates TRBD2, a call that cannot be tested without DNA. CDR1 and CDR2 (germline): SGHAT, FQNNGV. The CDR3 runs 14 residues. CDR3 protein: CASSLLAALNEQFF.

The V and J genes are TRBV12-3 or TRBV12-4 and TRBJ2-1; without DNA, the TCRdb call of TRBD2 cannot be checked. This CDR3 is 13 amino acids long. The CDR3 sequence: CASSLGHGNEQFF.

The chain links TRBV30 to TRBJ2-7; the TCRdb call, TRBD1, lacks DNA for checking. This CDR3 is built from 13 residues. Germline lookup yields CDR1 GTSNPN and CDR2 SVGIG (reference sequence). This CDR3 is CACTDRREEEQYF.

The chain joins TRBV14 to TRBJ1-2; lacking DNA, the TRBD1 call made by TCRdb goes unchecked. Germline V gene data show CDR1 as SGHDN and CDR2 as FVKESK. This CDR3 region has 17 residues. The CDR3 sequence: CASSQSKGVKTNYGYTF.

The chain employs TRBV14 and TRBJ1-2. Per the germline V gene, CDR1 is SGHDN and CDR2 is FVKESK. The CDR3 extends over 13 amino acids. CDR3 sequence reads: CASSLGPEYGYTF.

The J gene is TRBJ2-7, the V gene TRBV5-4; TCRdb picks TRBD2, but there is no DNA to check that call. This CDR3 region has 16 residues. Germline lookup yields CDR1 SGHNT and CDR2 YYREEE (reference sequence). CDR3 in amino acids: CASSSPLAGISYEQYF. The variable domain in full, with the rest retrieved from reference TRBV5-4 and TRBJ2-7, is ETGVTQSPTHLIKTRGQQVTLRCSSQSGHNTVSWYQQALGQGPQFIFQYYREEENGRGNFPPRFSGLQFPNYSSELNVNALELDDSALYLCASSSPLAGISYEQYFGPGTRLTVT.

CDR3 amino acids: CASSYSSYNSPLHF. The chain combines TRBV6-5 with TRBJ1-6. Germline V gives CDR1 MNHEY, CDR2 SVGAGI. The CDR3 extends over 14 amino acids.

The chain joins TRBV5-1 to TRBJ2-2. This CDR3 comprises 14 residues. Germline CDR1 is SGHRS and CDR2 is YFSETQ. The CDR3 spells CASSLSANTGELFF.

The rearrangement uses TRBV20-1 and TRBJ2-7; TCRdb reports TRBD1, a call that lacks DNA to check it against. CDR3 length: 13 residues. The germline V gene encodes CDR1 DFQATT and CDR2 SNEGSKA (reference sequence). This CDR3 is CSARYGAPYEQYF.

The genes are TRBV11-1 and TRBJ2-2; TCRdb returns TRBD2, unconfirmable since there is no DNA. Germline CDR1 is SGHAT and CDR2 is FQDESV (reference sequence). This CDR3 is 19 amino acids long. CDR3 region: CASSFPTVTSGENTGELFF.

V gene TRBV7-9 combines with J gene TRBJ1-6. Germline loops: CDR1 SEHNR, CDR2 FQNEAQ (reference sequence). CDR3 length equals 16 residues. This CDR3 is CASSRRDSSYNSPLHF.

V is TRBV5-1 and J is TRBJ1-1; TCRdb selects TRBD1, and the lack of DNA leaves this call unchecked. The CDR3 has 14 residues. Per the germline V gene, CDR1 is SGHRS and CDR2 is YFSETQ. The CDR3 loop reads CASSLGGRGSEAFF.

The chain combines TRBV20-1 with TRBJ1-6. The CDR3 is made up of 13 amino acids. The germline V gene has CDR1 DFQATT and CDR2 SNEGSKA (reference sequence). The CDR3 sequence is CSASDTLDSPLHF.

The CDR3 sequence: CASSNPGDNSPLHF. The chain carries TRBV5-1 and TRBJ1-6; TCRdb reports TRBD1, a call that lacks DNA to check it against. This CDR3 is 14 amino acids long. The V gene's germline CDR1 is SGHRS and CDR2 YFSETQ.